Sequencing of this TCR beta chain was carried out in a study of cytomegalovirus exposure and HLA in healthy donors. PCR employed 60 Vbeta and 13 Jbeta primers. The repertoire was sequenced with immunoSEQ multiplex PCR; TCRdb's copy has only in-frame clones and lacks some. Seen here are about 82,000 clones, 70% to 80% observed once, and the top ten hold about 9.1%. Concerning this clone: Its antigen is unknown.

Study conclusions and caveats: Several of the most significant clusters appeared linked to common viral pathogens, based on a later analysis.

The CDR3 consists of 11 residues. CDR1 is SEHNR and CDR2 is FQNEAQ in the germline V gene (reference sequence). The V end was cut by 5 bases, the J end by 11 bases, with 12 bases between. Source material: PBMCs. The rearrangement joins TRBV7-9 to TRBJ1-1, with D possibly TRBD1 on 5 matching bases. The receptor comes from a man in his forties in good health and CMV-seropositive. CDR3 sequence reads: CASSPWGGAFF. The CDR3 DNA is TGTGCCAGCAGCCCGTGGGGGGGTGCTTTCTTT. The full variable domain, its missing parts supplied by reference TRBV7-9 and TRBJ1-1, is DTGVSQNPRHKITKRGQNVTFRCDPISEHNRLYWYRQTLGQGPEFLTYFQNEAQLEKSRLLSDRFSAERPKGSFSTLEIQRTEQGDSAMYLCASSPWGGAFFGQGTRLTVV.